This TCR beta chain was sequenced during a study of T cells in localized non-small cell lung cancer. Study results and limitations: The study detected a median about 57 of the top 100 tumor clones in adjacent lung. Among the tissues sampled, uninvolved adjacent lung had the highest T cell clonality, above tumor.

This CDR3 has 16 residues. Germline CDR1 reads SEHNR; CDR2 reads FQNEAQ (reference sequence). The junction had 10 bases not matched to a gene; V was cut back by 5 bases and J by 6 bases. Only in-frame clones appear in the TCRdb table, and some are missing; sequencing was by immunoSEQ multiplex PCR. The table lists 30,000 to 40,000 clones, 85% to 90% of them singletons, with roughly 4.5% in the top ten. Remarks on this clone: Its antigen remains unknown.

This TCR was recovered from a man between 40 and 75 years old with stage I lung adenocarcinoma. This specimen was peripheral blood, taken before any cancer treatment. V and J are TRBV7-9 and TRBJ2-3, with 11 bases fitting TRBD2. CDR3 protein: CASSITSGGAADTQYF. The CDR3 nucleotides read TGTGCCAGCAGCATCACTAGCGGGGGAGCCGCGGATACGCAGTATTTT.